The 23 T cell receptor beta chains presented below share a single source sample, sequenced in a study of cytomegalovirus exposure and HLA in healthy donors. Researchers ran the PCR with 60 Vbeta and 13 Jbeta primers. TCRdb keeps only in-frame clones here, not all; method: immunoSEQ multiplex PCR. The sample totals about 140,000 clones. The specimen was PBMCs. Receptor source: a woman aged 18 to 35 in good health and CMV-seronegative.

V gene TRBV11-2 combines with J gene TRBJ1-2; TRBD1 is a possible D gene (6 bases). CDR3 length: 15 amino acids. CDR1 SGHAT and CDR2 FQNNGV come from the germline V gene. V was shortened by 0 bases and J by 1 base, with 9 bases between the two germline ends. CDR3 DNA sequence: TGTGCCAGCAGCTTAGATACAGGGCTTAACTATGGCTACACCTTC. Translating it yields CASSLDTGLNYGYTF.

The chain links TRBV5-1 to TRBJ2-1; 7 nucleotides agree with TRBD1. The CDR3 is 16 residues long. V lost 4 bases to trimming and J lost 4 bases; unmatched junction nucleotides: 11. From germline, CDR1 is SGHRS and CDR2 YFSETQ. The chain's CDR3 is CASSGTAAEGYNEQFF. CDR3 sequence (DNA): TGCGCCAGCAGCGGGACAGCCGCGGAAGGATACAATGAGCAGTTCTTC.

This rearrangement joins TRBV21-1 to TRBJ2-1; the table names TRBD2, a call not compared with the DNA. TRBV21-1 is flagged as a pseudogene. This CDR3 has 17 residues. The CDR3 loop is CASSFQRSGRANVVAFF. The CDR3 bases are TGTGCCAGCAGCTTTCAACGAAGCGGGAGGGCCAATGTAGTAGCGTTCTTC.

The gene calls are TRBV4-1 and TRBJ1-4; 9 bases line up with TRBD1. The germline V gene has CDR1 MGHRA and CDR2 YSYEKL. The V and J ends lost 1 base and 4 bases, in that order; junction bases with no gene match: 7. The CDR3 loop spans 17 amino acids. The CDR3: CASSQGLRGQGNEKLFF. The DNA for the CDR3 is TGCGCCAGCAGCCAAGGTCTTAGGGGACAGGGTAATGAAAAACTGTTTTTT.

Written as DNA, the CDR3 is TGTGCCAGCAGTGCCTCAGGACTGGAACACGAGCAGTACGTC. Translation gives CASSASGLEHEQYV. The chain recombines TRBV2 with TRBJ2-7; possibly TRBD2 for D (5 bases). In germline, CDR1 is SNHLY, CDR2 FYNNEI. This CDR3 comprises 14 residues. The germline V and J ends were trimmed by 4 bases and 5 bases, with 15 bases remaining between them.

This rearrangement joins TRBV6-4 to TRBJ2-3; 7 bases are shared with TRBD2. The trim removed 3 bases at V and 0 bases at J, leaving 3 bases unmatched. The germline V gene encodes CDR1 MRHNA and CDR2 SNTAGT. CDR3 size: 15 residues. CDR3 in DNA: TGTGCCAGCAGTGAAAAGGGAGGGAGCACAGATACGCAGTATTTT. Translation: CASSEKGGSTDTQYF.

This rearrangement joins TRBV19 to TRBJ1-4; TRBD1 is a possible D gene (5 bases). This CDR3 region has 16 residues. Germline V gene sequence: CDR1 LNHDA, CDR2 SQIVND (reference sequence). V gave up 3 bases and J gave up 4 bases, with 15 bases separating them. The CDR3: CASSIPRQGGNEKLFF. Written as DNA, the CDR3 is TGTGCCAGTAGTATCCCTCGCCAGGGAGGTAATGAAAAACTGTTTTTT.

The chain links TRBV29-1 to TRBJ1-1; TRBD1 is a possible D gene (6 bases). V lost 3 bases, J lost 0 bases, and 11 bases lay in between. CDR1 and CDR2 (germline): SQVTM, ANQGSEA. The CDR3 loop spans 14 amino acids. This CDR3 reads CSVDAGTLNTEAFF. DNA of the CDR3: TGCAGCGTTGACGCCGGGACACTGAACACTGAAGCTTTCTTT.

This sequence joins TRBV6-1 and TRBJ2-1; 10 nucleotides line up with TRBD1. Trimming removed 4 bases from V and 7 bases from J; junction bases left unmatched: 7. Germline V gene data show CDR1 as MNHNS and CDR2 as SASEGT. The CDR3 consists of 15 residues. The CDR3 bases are TGTGCCAGCAGTGTAAGACAGGGGGCGCGGAATGAGCAGTTCTTC. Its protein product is CASSVRQGARNEQFF.

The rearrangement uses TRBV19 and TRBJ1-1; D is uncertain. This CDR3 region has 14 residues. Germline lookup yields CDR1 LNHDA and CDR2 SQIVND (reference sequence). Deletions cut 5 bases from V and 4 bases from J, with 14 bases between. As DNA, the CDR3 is TGTGCCAGTAGTGGTAGCTTCACGGGCACTGAAGCTTTCTTT. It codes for CASSGSFTGTEAFF.

This CDR3 reads CASSLNTRVVSGTEAFF. The CDR3 region has the DNA TGTGCCAGCAGCTTAAATACCAGGGTAGTAAGTGGGACTGAAGCTTTCTTT. This chain uses TRBV11-3 with TRBJ1-1; D may be TRBD1 (5 bases). The CDR3 is 17 residues long. Germline CDR1 and CDR2: SGHNT and YENEEA. V was cut by 2 bases and J by 5 bases, with 21 bases left in between.

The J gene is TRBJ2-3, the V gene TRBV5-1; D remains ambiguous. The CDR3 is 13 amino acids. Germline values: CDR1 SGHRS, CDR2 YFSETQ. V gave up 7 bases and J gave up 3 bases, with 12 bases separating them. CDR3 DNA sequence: TGCGCCAGCTGGAGTCCCGGAACAGATACGCAGTATTTT. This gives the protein CASWSPGTDTQYF.

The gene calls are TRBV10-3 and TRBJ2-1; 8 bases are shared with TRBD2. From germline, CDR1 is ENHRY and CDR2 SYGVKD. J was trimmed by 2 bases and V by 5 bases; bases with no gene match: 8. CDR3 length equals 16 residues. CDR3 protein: CAISLGREETYNEQFF. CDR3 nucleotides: TGTGCCATCAGTCTAGGGCGGGAGGAAACCTACAATGAGCAGTTCTTC.

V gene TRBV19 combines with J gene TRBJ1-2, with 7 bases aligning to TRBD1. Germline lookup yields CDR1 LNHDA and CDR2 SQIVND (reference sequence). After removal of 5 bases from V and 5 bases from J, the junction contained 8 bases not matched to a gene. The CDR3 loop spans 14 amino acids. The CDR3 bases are TGTGCCAGTAGTTCCTCCGGGACAGAGTATGGCTACACCTTC. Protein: CASSSSGTEYGYTF.

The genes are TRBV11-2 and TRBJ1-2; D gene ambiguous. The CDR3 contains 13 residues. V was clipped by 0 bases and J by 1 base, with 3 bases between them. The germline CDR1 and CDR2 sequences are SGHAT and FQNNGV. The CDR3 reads CASSLDVNYGYTF. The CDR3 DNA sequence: TGTGCCAGCAGCTTAGACGTTAACTATGGCTACACCTTC.

CDR3 protein: CASSLRPGQGSFGETQYF. The CDR3 coding sequence is TGCGCCAGCAGCTTGCGTCCGGGACAGGGGTCTTTCGGTGAGACCCAGTACTTC. This chain joins TRBV5-1 and TRBJ2-5; TRBD1 aligns across 10 bases. Per germline, CDR1 SGHRS and CDR2 YFSETQ. The ends lost 1 base at V and 5 bases at J; junction bases unmatched: 14. This CDR3 spans 18 amino acids.

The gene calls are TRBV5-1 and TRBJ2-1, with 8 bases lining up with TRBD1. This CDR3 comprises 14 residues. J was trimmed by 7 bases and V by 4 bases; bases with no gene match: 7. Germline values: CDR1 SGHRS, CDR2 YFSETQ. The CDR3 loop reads CASSQWTGTNEQFF. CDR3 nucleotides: TGCGCCAGCAGCCAGTGGACAGGGACTAATGAGCAGTTCTTC.

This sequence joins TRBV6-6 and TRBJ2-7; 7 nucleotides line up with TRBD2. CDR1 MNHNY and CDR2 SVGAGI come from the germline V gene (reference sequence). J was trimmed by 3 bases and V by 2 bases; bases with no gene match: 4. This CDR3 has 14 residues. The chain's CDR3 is CASSYVGGDYEQYV. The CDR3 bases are TGTGCCAGCAGTTACGTGGGGGGGGACTACGAGCAGTACGTC.

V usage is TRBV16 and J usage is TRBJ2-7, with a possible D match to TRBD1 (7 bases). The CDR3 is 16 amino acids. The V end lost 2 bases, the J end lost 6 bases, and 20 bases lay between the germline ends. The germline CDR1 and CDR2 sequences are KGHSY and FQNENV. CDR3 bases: TGTGCCAGCAGCCAAATGGGAGGACAGGCCGGGGGCGAGCAGTACTTC. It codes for CASSQMGGQAGGEQYF.

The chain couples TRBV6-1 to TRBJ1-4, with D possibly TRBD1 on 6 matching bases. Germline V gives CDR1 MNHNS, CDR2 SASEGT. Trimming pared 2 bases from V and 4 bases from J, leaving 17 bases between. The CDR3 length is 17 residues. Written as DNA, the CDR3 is TGTGCCAGCAGTGAAATTGGGGGCGCGAGTGGTAATGAAAAACTGTTTTTT. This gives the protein CASSEIGGASGNEKLFF.

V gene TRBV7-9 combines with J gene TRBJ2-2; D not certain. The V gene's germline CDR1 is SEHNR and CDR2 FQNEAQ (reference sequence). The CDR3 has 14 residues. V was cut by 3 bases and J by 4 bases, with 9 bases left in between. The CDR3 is CASSFPQSTGELFF. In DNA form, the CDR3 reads TGTGCCAGCAGCTTCCCACAAAGCACCGGGGAGCTGTTTTTT.

CDR3 sequence: CASRPQGVLTYEQYF. The CDR3 DNA reads TGTGCCAGCAGGCCTCAGGGGGTCCTTACCTACGAGCAGTACTTC. The chain joins TRBV6-5 to TRBJ2-7; 7 bases align to TRBD1. Germline-derived CDR1 and CDR2 are MNHEY and SVGAGI. The CDR3 is 15 residues long. Trimming took 6 bases from V and 2 from J; bases not matched to a gene: 10.

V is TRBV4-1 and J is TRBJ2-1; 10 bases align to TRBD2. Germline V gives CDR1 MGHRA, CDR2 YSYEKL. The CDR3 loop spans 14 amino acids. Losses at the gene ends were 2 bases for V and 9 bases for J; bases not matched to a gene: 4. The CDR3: CASSQLAGDGEQFF. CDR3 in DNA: TGCGCCAGCAGCCAACTAGCGGGAGATGGTGAGCAGTTCTTC.